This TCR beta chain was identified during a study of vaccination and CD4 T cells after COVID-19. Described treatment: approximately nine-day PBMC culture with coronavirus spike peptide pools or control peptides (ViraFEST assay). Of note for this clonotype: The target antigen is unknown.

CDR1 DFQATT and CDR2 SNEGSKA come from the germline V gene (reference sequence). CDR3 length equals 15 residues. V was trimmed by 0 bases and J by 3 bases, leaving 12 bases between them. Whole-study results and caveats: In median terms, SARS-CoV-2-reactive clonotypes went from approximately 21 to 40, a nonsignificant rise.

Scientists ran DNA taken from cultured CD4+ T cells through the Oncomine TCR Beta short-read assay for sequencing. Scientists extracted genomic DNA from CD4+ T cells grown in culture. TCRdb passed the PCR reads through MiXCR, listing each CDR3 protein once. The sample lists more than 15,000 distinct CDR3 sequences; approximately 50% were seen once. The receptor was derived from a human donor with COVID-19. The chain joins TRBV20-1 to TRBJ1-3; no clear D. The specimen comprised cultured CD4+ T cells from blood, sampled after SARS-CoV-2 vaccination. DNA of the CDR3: TGCAGTGCTAGAGATCCTGGGATGAGTGGAAACACCATATATTTT. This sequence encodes CSARDPGMSGNTIYF.